The sequence of this T cell receptor (beta chain) was determined in a study of cytomegalovirus exposure and HLA in healthy donors (dated by TCRdb to 2017 to 2019). In terms of the full investigation: In an earlier analysis of fewer than 750 of the donors, under 300 Gb of sequence data and 100 million or so unique TCR beta sequences from about 190 million T cells were reported. Roughly 300 gigabases of sequencing data and 70 million to 85 million unique TCR sequences were included in an early release covering about 600 HLA-typed donors. Among about 400 genotyped donors of the cohort, an average of around 220,000 unique TCR beta nucleotide sequences was sequenced per donor, of which about 18% were non-productive. The study was designed to test whether signatures of past pathogen exposure could be identified by cataloging public T cell receptors. To study patterns of TCR occurrence, a later analysis re-analyzed previously published TCR beta repertoires from several hundred donors and added high-resolution HLA genotyping. Class I and class II HLA loci were covered by the typing at four-digit resolution. Typing coverage varied by locus: about 620-640 donors for A, B, C, DRB1 and DQB1; approximately 560 for DQA1; nearly 610 for DPA1; roughly 450 for DPB1. A separate validation cohort of 100 to 150 different subjects was used in addition to the roughly 700-subject first cohort. The genetic ancestry cluster associated with self-reported Caucasian donors included 80% to 90% of the roughly 390 genotyped donors. The study profiled the T cell repertoires of some 610 subjects by immunosequencing and related them to cytomegalovirus serostatus. About five DR-DQ haplotypes were treated as single units for association and clustering because of strong linkage in the cohort. The later analysis used no new phenotypic data to find candidate immune exposures, relying instead on TCR beta sequences and their occurrence across donors. High-throughput TCR immunosequencing, statistical association of individual TCRs with disease status, and machine learning were combined to predict cytomegalovirus infection status. Donor age, sex, ethnicity and CMV serostatus were compiled alongside the repertoire data. A later genetic analysis used genome-wide SNP genotypes for about 60% of the roughly 700 donors, treating that subset as a discovery cohort. In an earlier analysis of 550 to 700 of the donors, high-throughput TCR beta sequencing was used to judge whether each TCR beta V gene segment behaved as functional or pseudogenic. All discovery cohort repertoires had been generated using a single sequencing platform. Results and caveats for the whole study, not just this receptor: Roughly uniform sequencing depth across donors was assumed in presence/absence analyses, although this assumption may not hold. Most TCR sequences were observed very rarely across donors, whereas some public TCRs were present in many individuals. In an earlier analysis of some 500 of the donors, most TCR beta V segments appeared in productive rearrangements about 87% or about 30% of the time, broadly matching IMGT annotations. The authors suggested that the approach could potentially be extended to other disease states and immunological phenotypes. The 87-base-pair reads could not distinguish some IMGT-functional V segments, including TRBV6-2 and TRBV6-3, so those segments were excluded. In a later analysis, TCR association rates were found to vary across HLA loci, with the most associated TCRs seen for DRB1 alleles and the fewest for HLA-C alleles. For the cohort, immune exposure information was limited to CMV serostatus. Specific HLA alleles were associated with 16,951 TCR beta sequences at a false discovery rate of 0.05 in a later analysis. A further reported finding was that TCR beta sequences accurately predicted the HLA-A and HLA-B alleles for most subjects in the first cohort. According to a later analysis, parvovirus B19, influenza, CMV and Epstein-Barr virus appeared linked to several top co-occurrence clusters. Cytomegalovirus status was reported to be diagnosed by the classifier with high specificity and sensitivity in both the original and validation cohorts. Linkage disequilibrium might explain the correlated functional status among segregating V segments, but an unknown experimental factor could not be excluded. When HLA alleles, especially DR and DQ, strongly co-occurred, TCR associations were difficult to assign to individual alleles. In a later genetic analysis, fewer N-insertions in productive TCRs were reported among donors in an Asian-associated ancestry cluster than the approximately 670-donor mean. An association between a missense DCLRE1C variant and V-gene and J-gene trimming of TCR beta chains was found in a later genetic analysis and replicated in an independent cohort. The study gave a list of around 170 TCR beta chains associated with cytomegalovirus. Because HLA typing was missing for some donors at each locus, association tests included only the typed subset. A group of highly shared sequence variants was considered likely to be a technical artifact of the sequencing pipeline. Because counts were too low, roughly 16 rarely observed V segments, including chromosome 9 orphons, were left out of the earlier analysis of approximately 580 of the donors. In a later analysis, most CMV-associated TCR beta chains were found to appear HLA-restricted, with HLA associations seemingly driven largely by CMV exposure. In a later analysis, HLA-associated TCR beta chains showed more clonal expansion and lower generation probabilities than non-associated chains that were equally common. Only TCR beta chains were sequenced in this cohort, and the absence of alpha or paired-chain data limited detectable features. Three of the identified cytomegalovirus-associated TCR beta chains were confirmed in vitro to be specific for cytomegalovirus antigens.

In total, roughly 710 healthy bone marrow donors made up the cohort. Cohort members were all nominally healthy when sampled, although unrecorded immune exposures were likely present. The donor was CMV seronegative and belonged to the group of 320 or so seronegative cohort members. A peripheral blood sample was provided by each donor, and peripheral blood mononuclear cells were used for TCR beta sequencing. Genomic DNA was extracted from the blood cell samples with the Qiagen DNeasy Blood Extraction Kit. In the case of this clone: The target of this receptor is not known. The sample holds no much larger clone one base away, and base qualities are not on file.

The germline V gene gives CDR1 as SGDLS and CDR2 as YYNGEE. Germline trimming amounts to 4 bases on V and 2 bases on J, with 12 as the count of junction bases outside the gene matches. There are 17 amino acids in the CDR3, from cysteine to phenylalanine inclusive. Only CDR3 DNA remains: 51 bases, in frame from the first base. The library came from the immunoSEQ multiplex PCR assay. The multiplex PCR relied on a mix of 60 forward primers for TCR Vbeta segments and 13 reverse primers for TCR Jbeta segments. A multiplex PCR assay on genomic DNA amplified the CDR3 region of rearranged TCR beta genes. The Illumina HiSeq System was used to sequence the amplified TCR beta libraries as 87-base-pair reads. On the study's bioinformatics: A later analysis counted some 74 million unique TCR beta chains across the 550 to 700 repertoires, and around 9.9 million of these chains were shared by at least two donors. A nearest-neighbor algorithm error-corrected the raw reads and collapsed the reads into unique sequences, merging closely related sequences to remove PCR and sequencing errors. CDR3 sequences were aligned to IMGT reference sequences to assign V, D and J gene segments. For a sequence to be retained, at least a six-nucleotide match to both a V gene segment and a J gene segment was required. A rearrangement was called productive if the CDR3 had no stop codons and remained in frame with V and J, and every other rearrangement was called non-productive. CDR3 was defined according to IMGT convention as the region running from the second conserved V-encoded cysteine to the conserved J-encoded phenylalanine. The earlier analysis of 587 of the donors excluded sequences that lacked an unambiguous match to a single V gene segment. An earlier analysis of fewer than 750 of the donors classified V segments as functional when productive rearrangements were above 56.7% and as segregating when the standard deviation between donors was above 5%. A statistical classification framework was built for diagnosing cytomegalovirus status from the catalog of TCR beta chain sequences. In a later analysis, TCR nucleotide sequences were compared against IMGT/GENE-DB human TR gene sequences so that V and J genes could be assigned. In a later analysis, CDR3 sequences and most-parsimonious VDJ recombination scenarios were assigned using the TCRdist pipeline. In a later analysis, each TCR beta chain was defined by its CDR3 amino acid sequence together with its V-gene family, and reads lacking a unique V-gene family were excluded. A later analysis removed several hundred highly shared, low-generation-probability nucleotide sequences to deal with suspected cross-contamination and a sequencing artifact. In a later analysis, a clonal expansion index was calculated for each public chain from normalized within-repertoire ranks of inferred template counts. A later analysis computed generation probabilities with a VDJ recombination model fitted to out-of-frame rearrangements, and checked the results against IGoR. In a later analysis, hypergeometric tests were used to score TCR-TCR, TCR-HLA and TCR-CMV co-occurrence, with a repertoire-size bias correction applied to TCR pairs. In a later analysis, false discovery rates were estimated by permuting HLA or CMV assignments 20 times. In a later analysis, co-occurring TCRs were grouped using DBSCAN, and TCRdist sequence similarity was added for clustering within HLA-allele-positive subsets. For co-occurrence clustering, repertoires with fewer than 30,000 or more than 120,000 public chains were excluded, along with a handful of repertoires with anomalous nucleotide sharing. TCRdb limited this immuneACCESS table to in-frame rearrangements with V and J called. A share of clones is missing; checked studies link under half to unresolved V genes, and the rest is unexplained. V and J calls and clone size are those listed in that table; D and trimming were worked out from the DNA. Across this sample there are about 160,000 clones, with around 77% seen only once. Of the sample, approximately 1.3% is held by the ten largest clones.

This clonotype was obtained from a man between 60 and 70 years old in good health and CMV-seronegative. The sample consisted of PBMCs. This receptor chain uses TRBV9 and TRBJ2-5; 9 central nucleotides agree with TRBD2. The sequenced DNA is TGTGCCAGCAGCCCAAGGGGAGGCGGGGGGGCTCAAGAGACCCAGTACTTC. It translates as CASSPRGGGGAQETQYF.